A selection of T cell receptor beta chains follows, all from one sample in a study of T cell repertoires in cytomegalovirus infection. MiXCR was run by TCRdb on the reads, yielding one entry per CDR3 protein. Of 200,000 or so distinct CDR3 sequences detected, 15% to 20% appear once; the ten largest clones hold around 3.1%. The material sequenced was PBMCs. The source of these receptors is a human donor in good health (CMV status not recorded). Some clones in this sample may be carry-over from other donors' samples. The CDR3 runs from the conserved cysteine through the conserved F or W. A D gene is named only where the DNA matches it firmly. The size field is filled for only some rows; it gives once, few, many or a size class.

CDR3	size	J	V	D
CASSQSFGGELFF	few	TRBJ2-2	TRBV7-3	NA
CSVAVGANSPLHF	few	TRBJ1-6	TRBV29-1	NA
CASRVTGTNTGELFF	few	TRBJ2-2	TRBV25-1	TRBD1
CASSERQGSSYEQYF	many	TRBJ2-7	TRBV7-6	NA
CATSRDPSGAEQYF	few	TRBJ2-7	TRBV15	NA
CASRDRGISGNTIYF	few	TRBJ1-3	TRBV6-1	TRBD1
CASSLRPVTMINYGYTF	NA	TRBJ1-2	TRBV5-6	NA
CATSDTQNGLAGVYNEQFF	NA	TRBJ2-1	TRBV24-1	TRBD2
CASSVEGSSYTGELFF	few	TRBJ2-2	TRBV9	NA
CASVDSSGANVLTF	few	TRBJ2-6	TRBV5-1	NA
CASFPRGRMVAFF	few	TRBJ1-1	TRBV19	TRBD1
CSVNTNYEQYF	once	TRBJ2-7	TRBV29-1	NA
CASRETEFRNQPQHF	NA	TRBJ1-5	TRBV6-1	NA
CASSHKGPGETQYF	few	TRBJ2-5	TRBV27	NA
CASSLAMGQDNSPLHF	few	TRBJ1-6	TRBV5-1	TRBD1
CASNQPGTPVFGYTF	many	TRBJ1-2	TRBV28	NA
CAWSVAGNQPQHF	NA	TRBJ1-5	TRBV30	NA
CASSLSTGRQGSNYGYTF	NA	TRBJ1-2	TRBV7-2	TRBD1
CASSSGGGEFF	NA	TRBJ2-1	TRBV9	TRBD2
CASSAPGAPTNEKLFF	NA	TRBJ1-4	TRBV6-1	NA